The source of this T cell receptor (beta chain) is a study of T-cell reconstitution after alpha-beta-depleted transplantation in children. It was with unique molecular identifiers that the TCRbeta library was prepared. TCRdb reprocessed the PCR reads via MiXCR and lists one record per CDR3 protein. The sample lists a few hundred thousand distinct CDR3 sequences, 25% to 30% occurring once. This clonotype was observed once. The sequence derives from a boy younger than two with Wiskott-Aldrich syndrome, due to receive a stem cell transplant. The starting material was PBMCs, obtained before TCRalphabeta/CD19-depleted stem cell transplant.

CDR3 protein: CAIRPSANYNEQFF. CDR3 bases: TGTGCCATCAGACCTAGCGCCAATTACAATGAGCAGTTCTTC. This chain links TRBV10-3 with TRBJ2-1, with a weak D call TRBD2 (6 bases). The CDR3 covers 14 residues. V lost 6 bases and J 4 bases, leaving 13 bases between the germline ends. Germline assignment: CDR1 ENHRY and CDR2 SYGVKD.